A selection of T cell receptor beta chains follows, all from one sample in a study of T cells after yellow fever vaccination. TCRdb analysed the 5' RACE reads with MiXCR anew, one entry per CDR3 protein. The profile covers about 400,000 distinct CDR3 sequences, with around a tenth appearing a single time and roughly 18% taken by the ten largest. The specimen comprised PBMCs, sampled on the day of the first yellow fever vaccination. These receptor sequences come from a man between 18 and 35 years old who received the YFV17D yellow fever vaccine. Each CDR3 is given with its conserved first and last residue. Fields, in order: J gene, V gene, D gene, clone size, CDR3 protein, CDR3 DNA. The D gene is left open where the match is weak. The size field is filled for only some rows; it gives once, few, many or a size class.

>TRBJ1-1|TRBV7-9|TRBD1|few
CASSLSTSGGNTEAFF
TGTGCCAGCAGCTTATCCACGTCAGGGGGGAACACTGAAGCTTTCTTT
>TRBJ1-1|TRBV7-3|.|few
CASSSSFEGEAFF
TGTGCCAGCAGCTCCTCTTTTGAGGGAGAAGCTTTCTTT
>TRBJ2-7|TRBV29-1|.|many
CSVGTEGTITMRQYF
TGCAGCGTTGGGACCGAAGGGACCATTACAATGCGGCAGTACTTC
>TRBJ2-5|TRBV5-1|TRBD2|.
CASSYGLAVQETQYF
TGCGCCAGCAGCTACGGACTAGCAGTCCAAGAGACCCAGTACTTC
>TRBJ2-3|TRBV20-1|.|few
CSARDQAGLEVDTQYF
TGCAGTGCTAGAGATCAGGCAGGGTTGGAAGTGGATACGCAGTATTTT
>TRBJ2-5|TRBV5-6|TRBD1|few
CASSWATGGQETQYF
TGTGCCAGCAGCTGGGCGACAGGGGGTCAGGAGACCCAGTACTTC
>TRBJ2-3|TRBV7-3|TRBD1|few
CASSSSRGSEDTQYF
TGTGCCAGCAGTTCCTCCAGGGGGTCGGAAGATACGCAGTATTTT
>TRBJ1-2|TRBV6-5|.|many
CASSYSVAYGYTF
TGTGCCAGCAGTTACTCCGTTGCCTATGGCTACACCTTC
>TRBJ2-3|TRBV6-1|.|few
CASRVLGGYTQYF
TGTGCCAGCAGGGTCCTAGGAGGATATACGCAGTATTTT
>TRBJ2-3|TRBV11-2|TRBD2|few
CASSRGLAGGPPTDTQYF
TGTGCCAGCAGCCGGGGGCTAGCGGGGGGCCCACCGACAGATACGCAGTATTTT
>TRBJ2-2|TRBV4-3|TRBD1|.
CASSPAPGQGNTGELFF
TGCGCCAGCAGCCCTGCTCCGGGACAGGGGAACACCGGGGAGCTGTTTTTT
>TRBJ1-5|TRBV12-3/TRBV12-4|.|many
CASSSENWGGNQPQHF
TGTGCCAGCAGCTCTGAAAACTGGGGCGGGAATCAGCCCCAGCATTTT
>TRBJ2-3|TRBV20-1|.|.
CSARAGNWETDTQYF
TGCAGTGCTAGAGCGGGGAACTGGGAAACAGATACGCAGTATTTT
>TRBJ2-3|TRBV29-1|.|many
CSARRTSDTQYF
TGCAGCGCCCGGCGGACTTCAGATACGCAGTATTTT
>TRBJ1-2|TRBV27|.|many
CASSSTGTHGYTF
TGTGCCAGCAGTTCCACAGGGACCCATGGCTACACCTTC
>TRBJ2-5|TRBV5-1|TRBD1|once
CASSVTGADQETQYF
TGCGCCAGCAGCGTGACAGGGGCGGACCAAGAGACCCAGTACTTC
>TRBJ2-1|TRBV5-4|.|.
CASSLGGVEVEQFF
TGTGCCAGCAGTTTGGGCGGGGTTGAGGTTGAGCAGTTCTTC
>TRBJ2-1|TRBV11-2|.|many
CASSEGLQGNEQFF
TGTGCCAGCAGCGAGGGCCTCCAGGGCAACGAGCAGTTCTTC
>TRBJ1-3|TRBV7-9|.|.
CASGLISAGNTIYF
TGTGCCAGCGGACTAATCTCTGCTGGAAACACCATATATTTT
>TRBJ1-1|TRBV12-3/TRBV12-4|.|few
CASSLGLQEAFF
TGTGCCAGCAGTTTAGGATTGCAGGAAGCTTTCTTT
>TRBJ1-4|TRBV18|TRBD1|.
CASSRTGSNEKLFF
TGTGCCAGCTCACGGACAGGGTCAAATGAAAAACTGTTTTTT
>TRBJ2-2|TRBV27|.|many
CASTASTVGELFF
TGTGCCAGCACCGCGTCCACGGTCGGGGAGCTGTTTTTT
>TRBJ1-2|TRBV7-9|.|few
CASSLAGVFYGYTF
TGTGCCAGCAGCTTGGCAGGGGTCTTCTATGGCTACACCTTC
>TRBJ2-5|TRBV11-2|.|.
CASSLVRGPQETQYF
TGTGCCAGCAGCTTGGTGAGGGGCCCTCAAGAGACCCAGTACTTC
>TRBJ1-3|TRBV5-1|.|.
CASRPDATGNTIYF
TGCGCCAGCAGACCGGACGCAACTGGAAACACCATATATTTT
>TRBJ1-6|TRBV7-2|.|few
CASITDSSYNSPLHF
TGTGCCAGCATCACAGACAGCTCCTATAATTCACCCCTCCACTTT
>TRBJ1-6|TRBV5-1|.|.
CASSSGGPELSPLHF
TGCGCCAGCAGCTCGGGAGGCCCGGAACTCTCACCCCTCCACTTT
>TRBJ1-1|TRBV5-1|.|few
CASSFKGGGTEAFF
TGCGCCAGCAGCTTTAAAGGAGGGGGCACTGAAGCTTTCTTT
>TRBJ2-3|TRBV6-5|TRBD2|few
CASSWGAGGPSDTQYF
TGTGCCAGCAGTTGGGGAGCGGGGGGGCCGAGTGATACGCAGTATTTT
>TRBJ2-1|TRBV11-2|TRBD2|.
CASTQAGGPSSYNEQFF
TGTGCCAGCACCCAGGCGGGGGGCCCGAGCTCCTACAATGAGCAGTTCTTC
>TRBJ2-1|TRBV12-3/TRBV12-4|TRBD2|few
CASSFRAGGHNEQFF
TGTGCCAGCAGTTTTAGGGCGGGGGGACACAATGAGCAGTTCTTC
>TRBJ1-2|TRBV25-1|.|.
CASSVRNREGYTF
TGTGCCAGCAGTGTCAGAAACAGGGAAGGCTACACCTTC
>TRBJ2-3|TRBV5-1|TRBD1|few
CASSEGGQGATQYF
TGCGCCAGCAGCGAGGGCGGACAGGGCGCGACGCAGTATTTT
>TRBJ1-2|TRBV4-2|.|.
CASRPSTASGYTF
TGTGCCAGCAGGCCATCCACAGCCAGTGGCTACACCTTC
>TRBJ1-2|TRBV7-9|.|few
CASRMGVGGYTF
TGTGCCAGCAGGATGGGGGTCGGTGGCTACACCTTC
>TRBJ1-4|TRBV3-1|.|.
CASSQSEGGLTEKLFF
TGTGCCAGCAGCCAATCCGAGGGCGGTTTAACTGAAAAACTGTTTTTT
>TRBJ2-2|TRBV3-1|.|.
CASSGRTWVGELFF
TGTGCCAGCAGCGGACGAACCTGGGTAGGGGAGCTGTTTTTT
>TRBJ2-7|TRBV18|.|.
CASSPVFGRAVYEQYF
TGTGCCAGCTCACCAGTCTTCGGCAGGGCCGTTTACGAGCAGTACTTC
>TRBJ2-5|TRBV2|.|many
CASSGAGWETQYF
TGTGCCAGCAGTGGGGCAGGTTGGGAGACCCAGTACTTC
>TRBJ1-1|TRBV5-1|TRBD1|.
CASSLGTGTTEAFF
TGCGCCAGCAGCTTGGGGACAGGGACCACTGAAGCTTTCTTT
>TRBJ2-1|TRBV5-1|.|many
CASSLDFRTSSYNEQFF
TGCGCCAGCAGCTTGGACTTCCGCACTAGCTCCTACAATGAGCAGTTCTTC
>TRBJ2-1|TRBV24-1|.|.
CATSDIGTSAIDEQFF
TGTGCCACCAGTGATATCGGGACATCGGCAATTGATGAGCAGTTCTTC
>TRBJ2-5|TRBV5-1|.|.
CASSFQGGLRQETQYF
TGCGCCAGCAGCTTTCAGGGGGGGCTACGACAAGAGACCCAGTACTTC
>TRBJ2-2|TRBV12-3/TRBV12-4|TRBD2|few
CASSSGLAGGELFF
TGTGCCAGCAGTTCCGGACTAGCGGGAGGGGAGCTGTTTTTT
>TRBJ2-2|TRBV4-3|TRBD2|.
CASSQEIPRGGGGELFF
TGCGCCAGCAGCCAAGAGATTCCCCGGGGGGGCGGCGGGGAGCTGTTTTTT
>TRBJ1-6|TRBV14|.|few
CASSPPWGRGLLHF
TGTGCCAGCAGCCCACCCTGGGGCAGGGGACTCCTCCACTTT
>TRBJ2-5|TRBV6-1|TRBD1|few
CASSPGTGGAGVETQYF
TGTGCCAGCAGTCCCGGGACAGGGGGCGCGGGCGTGGAGACCCAGTACTTC
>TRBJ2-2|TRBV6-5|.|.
CASKSGPRHTGELFF
TGTGCCAGCAAGTCGGGACCACGGCACACCGGGGAGCTGTTTTTT
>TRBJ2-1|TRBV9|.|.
CASSSDLPLYNEQFF
TGTGCCAGCAGCTCCGATCTCCCCCTTTACAATGAGCAGTTCTTC
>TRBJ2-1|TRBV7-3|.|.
CASSPAPRNEQFF
TGTGCCAGCAGCCCCGCCCCCCGCAATGAGCAGTTCTTC
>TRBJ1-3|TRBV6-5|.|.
CASLSSGNTIYF
TGTGCCAGCCTGAGCTCTGGAAACACCATATATTTT
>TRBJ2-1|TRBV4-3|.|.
CASSYQPGRGDNEQFF
TGCGCCAGCAGTTACCAGCCTGGCAGAGGGGACAATGAGCAGTTCTTC